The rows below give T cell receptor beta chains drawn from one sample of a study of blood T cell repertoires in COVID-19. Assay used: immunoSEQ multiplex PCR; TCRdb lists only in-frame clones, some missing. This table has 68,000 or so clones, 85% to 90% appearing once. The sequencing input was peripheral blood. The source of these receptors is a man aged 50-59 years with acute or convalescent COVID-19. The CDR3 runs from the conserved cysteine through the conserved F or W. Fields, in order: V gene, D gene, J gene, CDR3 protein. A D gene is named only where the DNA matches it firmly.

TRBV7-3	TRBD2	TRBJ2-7	CASSLQGGSYEQYF
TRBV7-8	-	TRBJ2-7	CASSLEFRNHYEQYF
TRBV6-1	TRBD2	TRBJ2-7	CASSEGIGGRAYEQYF
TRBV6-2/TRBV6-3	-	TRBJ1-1	CASSYSTGNTEAFF
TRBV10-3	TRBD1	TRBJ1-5	CAISPDRAGSGQPQHF
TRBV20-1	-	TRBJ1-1	CSAVDGVEAFF
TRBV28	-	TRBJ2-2	CASRAARVAETGELFF
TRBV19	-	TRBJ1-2	CASSIMRSGGGYTF
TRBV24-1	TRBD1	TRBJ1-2	CATSDLDRVRGYTF
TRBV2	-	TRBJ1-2	CASSDEVGRGNGYTF
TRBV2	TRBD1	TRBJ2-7	CASSSRDRYEQYF
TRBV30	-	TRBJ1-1	CAWSLSAQGTEAFF
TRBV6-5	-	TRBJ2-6	CASMSSGANVLTF
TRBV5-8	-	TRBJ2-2	CASSLAQGGTGELFF
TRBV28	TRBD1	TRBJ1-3	CASSWDRTKLSGNTIYF
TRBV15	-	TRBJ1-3	CATSRDLGAQGNTIYF
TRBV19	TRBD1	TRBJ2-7	CASSPTRTGNDYYYYEQYF
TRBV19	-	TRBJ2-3	CASSAPGTTANTQYF
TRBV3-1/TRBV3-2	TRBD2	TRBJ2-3	CASSQDSSGGPFTDTQYF
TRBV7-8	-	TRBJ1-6	CASSVGGYSPLHF
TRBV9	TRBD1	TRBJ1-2	CASSDNPSVGQDGVDYGYTF
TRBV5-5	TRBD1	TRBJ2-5	CASSRTGEVGETQYF
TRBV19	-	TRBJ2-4	CASSIARGNIQYF
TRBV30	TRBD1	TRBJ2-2	CAWSGQGVSRELFF
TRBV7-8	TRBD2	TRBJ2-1	CASGLRLAGWNEQFF
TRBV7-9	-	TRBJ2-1	CASSFGGDLINEQFF
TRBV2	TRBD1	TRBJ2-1	CASRRDRDNEQFF
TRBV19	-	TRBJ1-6	CASTQGGGREGNSPLHF
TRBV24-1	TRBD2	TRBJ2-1	CATTGTSGSNEQFF
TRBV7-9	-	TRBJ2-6	CASSFGPGANVLTF
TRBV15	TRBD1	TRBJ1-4	CATSRENRGPNEKLFF
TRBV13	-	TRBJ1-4	CASSSYTQGRLFF
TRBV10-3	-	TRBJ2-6	CAISSTVSGANVLTF
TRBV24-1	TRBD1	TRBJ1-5	CATSDETGDQPQHF
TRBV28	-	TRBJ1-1	CAVFAGGKRAEAFF
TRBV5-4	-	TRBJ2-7	CASSLGSRQTLTYEQYF
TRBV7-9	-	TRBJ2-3	CASSLSRGSSTDTQYF
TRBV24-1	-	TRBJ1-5	CAAQGGDQPQHF
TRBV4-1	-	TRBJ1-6	CASSQSSVPGSPLHF
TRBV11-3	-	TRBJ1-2	CASSPQQANYGYTF
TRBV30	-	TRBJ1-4	CAWSVAGNEKLFF
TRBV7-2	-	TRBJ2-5	CASSLGLAGETQYF
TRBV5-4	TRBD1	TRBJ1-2	CASSPGTGGGRGYTF
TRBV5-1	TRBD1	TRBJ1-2	CASSLGRDRVYGYTF
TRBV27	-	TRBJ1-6	CASSLTGLREIYNSPLHF
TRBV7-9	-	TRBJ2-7	CASSLDQRDLEYF
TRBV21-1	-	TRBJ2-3	CASSRGAPTDTQYF
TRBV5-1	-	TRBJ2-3	CASSLGTGMSTDTQYF
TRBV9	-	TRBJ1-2	CASSVEGLDNYGYTF
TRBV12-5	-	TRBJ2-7	CASGLEGGEQYF
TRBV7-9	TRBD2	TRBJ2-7	CASSLRGLAGDRGYEQYF
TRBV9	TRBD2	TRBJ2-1	CASSVDAPEGGKLYNEQFF
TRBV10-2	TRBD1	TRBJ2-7	CASSGRGLYEQYF
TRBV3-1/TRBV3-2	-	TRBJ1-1	CASSQDLRGYTEAFF
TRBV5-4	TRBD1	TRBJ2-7	CASSLGTGDIHEQYF